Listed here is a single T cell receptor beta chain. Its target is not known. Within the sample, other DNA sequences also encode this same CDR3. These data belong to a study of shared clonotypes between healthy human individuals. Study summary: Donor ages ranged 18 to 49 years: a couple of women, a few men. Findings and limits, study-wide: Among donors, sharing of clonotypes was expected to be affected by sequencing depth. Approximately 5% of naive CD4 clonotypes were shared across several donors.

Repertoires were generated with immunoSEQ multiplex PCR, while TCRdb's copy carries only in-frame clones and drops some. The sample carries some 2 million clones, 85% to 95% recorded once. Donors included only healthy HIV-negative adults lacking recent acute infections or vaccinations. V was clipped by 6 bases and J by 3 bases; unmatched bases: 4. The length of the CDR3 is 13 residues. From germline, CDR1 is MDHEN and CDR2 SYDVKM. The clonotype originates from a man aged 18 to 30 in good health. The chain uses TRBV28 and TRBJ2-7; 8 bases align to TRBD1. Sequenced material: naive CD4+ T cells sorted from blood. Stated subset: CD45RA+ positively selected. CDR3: CASSSDRGYEQYF. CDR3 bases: TGTGCCAGCAGCTCCGACAGGGGCTACGAGCAGTACTTC.